Listed below are T cell receptor beta chains from one sample, sequenced in a study of T cell responses to AZD1222 COVID-19 vaccine. TCRdb keeps only in-frame clones here, not all; method: immunoSEQ multiplex PCR. The profile shows more than 150,000 clones, 85% to 95% of them singletons. The source was peripheral blood, collected on day 0 of AZD1222 vaccination. The source is an adult in good health. The conserved cysteine and the conserved F or W are not part of the CDR3 here. Fields, in order: J gene, clone size, D gene, CDR3 length, V gene, CDR3 protein. A D gene is named only where the DNA matches it firmly. Only some rows state a clone size, as once, few, many or a class for expanded clones.

>TRBJ1-6|NA|NA|12|TRBV6-5
ASNLREQNSPLH
>TRBJ2-1|NA|NA|14|TRBV19
ASSILEVGDYNEQF
>TRBJ1-2|NA|NA|14|TRBV28
ASTPIGGGARYGYT
>TRBJ1-1|NA|NA|10|TRBV11-2
ASSQRDTEAF
>TRBJ2-2|NA|TRBD2|16|TRBV4-2
ASSLRTSGGVFTGELF
>TRBJ1-1|NA|NA|15|TRBV5-1
ASSPAMGGLSNTEAF
>TRBJ1-2|once|NA|12|TRBV4-1
ASSLRPQSYGYT
>TRBJ1-1|once|NA|16|TRBV2
ASITIQGRYPLNTEAF
>TRBJ2-7|NA|TRBD1|13|TRBV9
ASSPRQGYSYEQY
>TRBJ1-1|NA|NA|11|TRBV3-1/TRBV3-2
ASSRQLNTEAF
>TRBJ1-3|NA|NA|14|TRBV18
ASSPPGPTSGNTIY
>TRBJ1-4|NA|NA|11|TRBV10-3
ASRGNNGEKLF
>TRBJ2-2|once|NA|13|TRBV7-2
ASSSDSTNTGELF
>TRBJ2-1|NA|TRBD2|14|TRBV3-1/TRBV3-2
ASSLLAGATLGEQF
>TRBJ2-1|NA|NA|10|TRBV3-1/TRBV3-2
ASSQQRNEQF
>TRBJ1-2|NA|NA|15|TRBV7-2
ASSPQMGDTFYYGYT
>TRBJ2-1|NA|NA|13|TRBV11-2
ASSQGLLIHNEQF
>TRBJ1-6|NA|NA|12|TRBV6-5
ASSSGRLNSPLH
>TRBJ1-1|NA|NA|13|TRBV2
ASKRSAAPSAEAF
>TRBJ1-6|NA|NA|12|TRBV7-8
ASTQIRDNSPLH
>TRBJ1-1|NA|NA|10|TRBV10-2
ASSTDSTEAF
>TRBJ1-6|NA|TRBD1|12|TRBV3-1/TRBV3-2
ASSRRDSSSPLH
>TRBJ1-5|NA|NA|16|TRBV7-8
ASSLASGATGSNQPQH
>TRBJ1-2|NA|NA|12|TRBV3-1/TRBV3-2
ASTTFGGNYGYT